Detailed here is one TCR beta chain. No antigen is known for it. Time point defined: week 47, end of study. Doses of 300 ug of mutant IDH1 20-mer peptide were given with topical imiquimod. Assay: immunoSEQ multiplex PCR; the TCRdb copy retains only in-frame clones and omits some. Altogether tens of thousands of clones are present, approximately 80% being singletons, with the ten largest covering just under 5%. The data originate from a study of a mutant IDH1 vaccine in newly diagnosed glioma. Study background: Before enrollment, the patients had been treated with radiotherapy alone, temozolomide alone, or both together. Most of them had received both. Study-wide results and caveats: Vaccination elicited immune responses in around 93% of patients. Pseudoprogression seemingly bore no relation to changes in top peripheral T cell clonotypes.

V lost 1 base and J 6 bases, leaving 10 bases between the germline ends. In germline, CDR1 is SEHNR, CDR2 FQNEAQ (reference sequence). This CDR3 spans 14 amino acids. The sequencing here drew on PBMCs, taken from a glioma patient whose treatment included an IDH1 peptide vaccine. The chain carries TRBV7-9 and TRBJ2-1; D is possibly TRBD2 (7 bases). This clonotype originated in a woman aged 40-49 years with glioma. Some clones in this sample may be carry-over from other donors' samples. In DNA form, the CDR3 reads TGTGCCAGCAGCTTAGAGGGGGGGGGCAATGAGCAGTTCTTC. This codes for CASSLEGGGNEQFF.